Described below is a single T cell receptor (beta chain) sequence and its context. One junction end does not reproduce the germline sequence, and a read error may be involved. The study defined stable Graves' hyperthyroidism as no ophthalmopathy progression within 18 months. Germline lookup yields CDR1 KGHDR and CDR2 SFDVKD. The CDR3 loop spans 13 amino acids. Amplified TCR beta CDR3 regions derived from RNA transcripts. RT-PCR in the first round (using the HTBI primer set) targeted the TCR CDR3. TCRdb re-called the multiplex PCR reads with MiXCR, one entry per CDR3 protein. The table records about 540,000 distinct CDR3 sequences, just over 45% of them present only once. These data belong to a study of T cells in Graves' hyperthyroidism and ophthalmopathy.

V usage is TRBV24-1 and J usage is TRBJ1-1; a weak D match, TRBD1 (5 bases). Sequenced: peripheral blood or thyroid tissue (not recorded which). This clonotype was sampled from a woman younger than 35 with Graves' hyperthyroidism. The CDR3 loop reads CATSNFGGTEAFF. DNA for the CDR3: TGTGCCACCAGTAATTTCGGGGGCACTGAAGCTTTCTTT.